One T cell receptor beta chain is described in this entry. Its antigen is not identified. The germline gives CDR1 LGHNA, CDR2 YNFKEQ. CDR3 size: 14 residues. V gave up 5 bases and J gave up 10 bases; unmatched junction bases: 8. The primer mix had 60 Vbeta and 13 Jbeta primers. Libraries were prepared by immunoSEQ multiplex PCR; TCRdb keeps only in-frame clonotypes and omits some of them. The sample has some 150,000 clones, and its top ten clones hold approximately 0.8%. The source of the sample is a study of cytomegalovirus exposure and HLA in healthy donors. As for the study in general: Of some 410 genotyped donors, roughly 81% grouped in the Caucasian-associated ancestry cluster.

Whole-study findings and limits: A missense variant in DCLRE1C was later tied to TCR beta V- and J-gene trimming. Per published reports, the classifier diagnosed cytomegalovirus status with high specificity and sensitivity.

This TCR was recovered from a woman in her late teens or twenties in good health and CMV-seropositive. This chain links TRBV4-2 with TRBJ1-1; 12 positions match TRBD1. The sample consisted of PBMCs. The CDR3 sequence: CASSAGQGAKGAFF. In DNA, the CDR3 is TGTGCCAGCAGCGCGGGACAGGGGGCGAAGGGAGCTTTCTTT.